This record covers a single T cell receptor beta chain. As yet, its antigen is unknown. The sample comes from a study of shared clonotypes between healthy human individuals. Study in general: Each donor had three CD4 naive, three CD4 memory, two CD8 naive and one CD8 memory plate.

The length of the CDR3 is 14 residues. Trimming removed 5 bases from V and 5 bases from J; junction bases left unmatched: 7. The V gene's germline CDR1 is MNHNY and CDR2 SVGAGI (reference sequence). General observations from the study: What naive subsets generally showed was a larger estimated richness than memory subsets showed.

Replicate sorted-subset PCRs were loaded with around 210 ng DNA, about 28,000 T cell genomes. Data came from immunoSEQ multiplex PCR; TCRdb stores just in-frame clones and leaves some out. The sample lists 2 million to 3 million clones; 93% were seen once. The sample consisted of naive CD4+ T cells from PBMCs. The sample's subset: CD45RA+ positively selected. The chain uses TRBV6-6 and TRBJ1-2; TRBD1 agrees at 8 bases. This clonotype originated in a young man in good health. Some clones in this sample may be carry-over from other donors' samples. The CDR3 protein is CASSPTRQGYGYTF. Here the CDR3 DNA reads TGTGCCAGCAGTCCCACGAGACAGGGGTATGGCTACACCTTC.